This is a list of T cell receptor beta chains from one sample in a study of cytomegalovirus exposure and HLA in healthy donors. Clones were read by immunoSEQ multiplex PCR, and TCRdb kept only the in-frame ones, dropping some. The table shows tens of thousands of clones, with roughly 93% occurring only once. The sample consisted of PBMCs. These receptors came from a man younger than 35 in good health and CMV-seronegative. Each CDR3 is given with its conserved first and last residue. D genes are given only for firm matches. Some rows mark clone size as missing; the rest say once, few, many or name a class of expanded clone.

TRBJ2-2,-,TRBV27,once,TGTGCCAGCAGTTCATTTAACACCGGGGAGCTGTTTTTT,CASSSFNTGELFF
TRBJ1-4,-,TRBV7-3,-,TGTGCCAGCAGCTTAAGGAGGGCCCGTGAAAAACTGTTTTTT,CASSLRRAREKLFF
TRBJ2-2,-,TRBV6-5,-,TGTGCCATCAGAGCCGCGAACACCGGGGAGCTGTTTTTT,CAIRAANTGELFF
TRBJ2-7,TRBD2,TRBV4-3,-,TGCGCCAGCAGCCAAGAAGTTACTAGCGGGGGCTACGAGCAGTACTTC,CASSQEVTSGGYEQYF
TRBJ2-2,TRBD2,TRBV7-9,-,TGTGCCAGCAGCGCATCCGGGACTAGCGGGGGGAACACCGGGGAGCTGTTTTTT,CASSASGTSGGNTGELFF
TRBJ2-7,TRBD2,TRBV6-1,-,TGTGCCAGCAGGTCCGGGACTAGCGGGACCCGTGAGCAGTACTTC,CASRSGTSGTREQYF
TRBJ2-1,TRBD2,TRBV9,-,TGTGCCAGCAGCGGGAAACTAGCGAATGCCCAGTTCTTC,CASSGKLANAQFF
TRBJ1-2,-,TRBV7-9,-,TGTGCCGTTCAGGAGGCACAGGGTCGTCTTGTAGGCTACACCTTC,CAVQEAQGRLVGYTF
TRBJ2-7,TRBD1,TRBV7-9,-,TGTGCCAGCGCTACCAGGACAGGGGACTACGAGCAGTACTTC,CASATRTGDYEQYF
TRBJ2-5,-,TRBV5-1,-,TGCGCCAGCAGGACAGGTCTCCAAGAGACCCAGTACTTC,CASRTGLQETQYF
TRBJ2-2,-,TRBV29-1,-,TGCAGCGTTACCGGCAGGAGGGCGGACACCGGGGAGCTGTTTTTT,CSVTGRRADTGELFF
TRBJ2-7,TRBD2,TRBV6-4,-,TGTGCCAGCAGTGACTCTAGCGGGAGCTCCTACGAGCAGTACTTC,CASSDSSGSSYEQYF
TRBJ1-1,-,TRBV18,-,TGTGCCAGCTCACCCCGGGAGGGGAAAACTGAAGCTTTCTTT,CASSPREGKTEAFF
TRBJ2-3,TRBD2,TRBV6-4,-,TGTGCCAGCAGTGAGGGGGTAGCGGGGGGAGCAGATACGCAGTATTTT,CASSEGVAGGADTQYF
TRBJ1-5,-,TRBV2,-,TGTGCCAGCAGGTACTATAGCAATCAGCCCCAGCATTTT,CASRYYSNQPQHF
TRBJ2-2,TRBD1,TRBV10-1,-,TGCGCCAGCAGTGATTCACGCCGGGACAGGGGGCCCCAGACCGGGGAGCTGTTTTTT,CASSDSRRDRGPQTGELFF
TRBJ1-6,-,TRBV5-6,-,TGTGCCAGCAGTTCCAGGACAGCCCTTAATTCACCCCTCCACTTT,CASSSRTALNSPLHF
TRBJ2-6,-,TRBV6-5,-,TGTGCCAGCAGTTCCGGACAGTCTTCCGGGGCCAACGTCCTGACTTTC,CASSSGQSSGANVLTF
TRBJ1-2,TRBD1,TRBV6-5,-,TGTGCCAGCAGTCCCCGGACAGGGGCCGAGGAAGGCTACACCTTC,CASSPRTGAEEGYTF
TRBJ1-1,-,TRBV25-1,few,TGTGCCAGCAGTGAAGGTCAGGGGAGAACTGAAGCTTTCTTT,CASSEGQGRTEAFF
TRBJ2-1,TRBD2,TRBV11-2,-,TGTGCCAGCAGCCCAGCCCGGGGGGGTATTGAGCAGTTCTTC,CASSPARGGIEQFF
TRBJ2-2,TRBD1,TRBV6-4,many,TGTGCCAGCAGTCGGACAGGGGATGACGGGGAGCTGTTTTTT,CASSRTGDDGELFF
TRBJ1-1,-,TRBV5-1,-,TGCGCCAGCAGCTGGGCCTCACAGGCCGCAGCTTTCTTT,CASSWASQAAAFF
TRBJ2-7,-,TRBV9,-,TGTGCCAGCAGCGTAAGGGGACATGGGGTTTGCGAGCAGTACTTC,CASSVRGHGVCEQYF
TRBJ2-1,-,TRBV2,-,TGTGCCAGCAGTGGCCTATACAATGAGCAGTTCTTC,CASSGLYNEQFF
TRBJ2-1,TRBD2,TRBV27,once,TGTGCCAGCAGTTTAAGGGCTAGCGGGACCTCGGGGGGCAATGAGCAGTTCTTC,CASSLRASGTSGGNEQFF
TRBJ2-1,-,TRBV7-3,-,TGTGCCAGCAGCCCTTCGAGCTTATATGAGCAGTTCTTC,CASSPSSLYEQFF
TRBJ2-5,-,TRBV6-5,-,TGTGCCAGCACCCCCGACGGGGGATTAGAGACCCAGTACTTC,CASTPDGGLETQYF
TRBJ2-7,-,TRBV25-1,-,TGTGCCAGCAGTATAACTTACGAGCAGTACTTC,CASSITYEQYF
TRBJ2-3,TRBD2,TRBV9,-,TGTGCCAGCAGCTCACGGGGGGGCCACGAAGATACGCAGTATTTT,CASSSRGGHEDTQYF
TRBJ1-5,-,TRBV6-1,-,TGTGCCAGCACCAATCCCAGGGGAGATCAGCCCCAGCATTTT,CASTNPRGDQPQHF
TRBJ1-2,TRBD1,TRBV6-1,once,TGTGCCAGCACTCGGGACAGGCCCTCTAACTATGGCTACACCTTC,CASTRDRPSNYGYTF
TRBJ1-5,-,TRBV2,-,TGTGCCAGCAAGGCAGGCTATAGCAATCAGCCCCAGCATTTT,CASKAGYSNQPQHF
TRBJ1-1,-,TRBV10-1,-,TGCGCCAGCCGCCCGGACAGAAAGAACACTGAAGCTTTCTTT,CASRPDRKNTEAFF
TRBJ2-5,-,TRBV7-2,-,TGTGCCAGCAGCTCCAGGGTTCGGGAGACCCAGTACTTC,CASSSRVRETQYF
TRBJ2-2,TRBD2,TRBV2,-,TGTGCCAGCACCGGGACTAGCGGGAGCGCGGTCACCGGGGAGCTGTTTTTT,CASTGTSGSAVTGELFF
TRBJ2-7,TRBD1,TRBV18,-,TGTGCCAGCTCACCTCCGGGACAGCCCTACGAGCAGTACTTC,CASSPPGQPYEQYF
TRBJ2-1,TRBD2,TRBV15,-,TGTGCCACCAGCAGAGTTTGGCGGGAGGGCCTTGCTGAGCAGTTCTTC,CATSRVWREGLAEQFF
TRBJ1-1,TRBD1,TRBV6-5,-,TGTGCCAGCAGTTACTCGGACAGGGCTAACACTGAAGCTTTCTTT,CASSYSDRANTEAFF
TRBJ2-3,TRBD2,TRBV4-1,-,TGCGCCAGCAGCCAAGGACTAGCGAGAGGAACAGATACGCAGTATTTT,CASSQGLARGTDTQYF
TRBJ2-7,-,TRBV18,-,TGTGCCAGCTCACCACCGGGGCAGGACGAGCAGTACTTC,CASSPPGQDEQYF
TRBJ2-2,TRBD2,TRBV30,-,TGTGCCTGCCGACCGGGACTACTCACCGGGGAGCTGTTTTTT,CACRPGLLTGELFF
TRBJ2-2,TRBD1,TRBV6-1,few,TGTGCCAGCAGTGAGCCGGGACAGACGAACACCGGGGAGCTGTTTTTT,CASSEPGQTNTGELFF